Below are 14 T cell receptor beta chains sequenced from a single sample in a study of blood T cells in healthy people across ages. The authors ran a second PCR of about 7 to 11 cycles using a sample-barcoded 5' primer and a J-beta primer mix. MiXCR, applied by TCRdb to the 5' RACE reads, yields one record per CDR3 protein. The sample lists around 800,000 distinct CDR3 sequences; approximately 24% were seen once. These data were also reused for a study on T cells of mothers and their children.

The sequenced sample was blood. These receptors all come from a boy between 10 and 17 years old in good health.

The chain joins TRBV5-1 to TRBJ1-6, with D perhaps matching TRBD1 (6 bases). The CDR3 is 14 amino acids. From germline, CDR1 is SGHRS and CDR2 YFSETQ. Trimming shortened V by 2 bases and J by 9 bases, and 12 bases separated the two germline ends. CDR3 in DNA: TGCGCCAGCAGCTTCACAGGGCCAGGTTCACCCCTCCACTTT. The encoded protein is CASSFTGPGSPLHF.

This clonotype was observed a handful of times. V and J are TRBV12-3 or TRBV12-4 and TRBJ1-4; TRBD1 might be the D (5 bases). The CDR3 is made up of 15 amino acids. Deletions cut 2 bases from V and 5 bases from J, with 12 bases between. The CDR3 reads CASSLRQGENEKLFF. CDR3 nucleotides: TGTGCCAGCAGTTTACGGCAGGGAGAGAATGAAAAACTGTTTTTT.

Notes on this clonotype: A read error may be the cause here, since a much bigger clone is one base away. This rearrangement joins TRBV29-1 to TRBJ1-4; D is unresolved. Trimming pared 4 bases from V and 0 bases from J, leaving 3 bases between. The length of the CDR3 is 12 residues. Germline CDR1 SQVTM, CDR2 ANQGSEA. The CDR3 region has the DNA TGCAGCGTTGCTGCAACTAATGAAAAACTGTTTTTT. It specifies CSVAATNEKLFF.

This chain links TRBV6-1 with TRBJ2-5; D tentatively fits TRBD1 or TRBD2 (5 bases each). The CDR3 loop spans 14 amino acids. Germline V CDR1 and CDR2: MNHNS, SASEGT. Trimming took 4 bases from V and 4 from J, leaving 13 bases between them. The CDR3 nucleotides are TGTGCCAGCAGTGGAGCAGGGACGGGAGAGACCCAGTACTTC. Protein product: CASSGAGTGETQYF.

The genes are TRBV10-3 and TRBJ1-2; 8 positions match TRBD1. Germline CDR1 and CDR2: ENHRY and SYGVKD. This CDR3 spans 14 amino acids. The ends lost 4 bases at V and 4 bases at J; junction bases unmatched: 5. The DNA of the CDR3 is TGTGCCATCAGTGGGACAGGGACGGGCTATGGCTACACCTTC. It encodes CAISGTGTGYGYTF.

The V call is TRBV7-9, the J call TRBJ1-1, with D possibly matching TRBD1 (5 bases). The CDR3 spans 13 residues. V was clipped by 5 bases and J by 11 bases, with 18 bases between them. CDR1 SEHNR and CDR2 FQNEAQ come from the germline V gene (reference sequence). The CDR3 nucleotides read TGTGCCAGCAGCCCCCCGGGACCCCAGCGGGCTTTCTTT. Its translation is CASSPPGPQRAFF.

The chain uses TRBV19 and TRBJ1-1; 8 bases are a match to TRBD1. CDR3 length equals 15 residues. The ends lost 9 bases at V and 7 bases at J; junction bases unmatched: 16. Germline CDR1 and CDR2: LNHDA and SQIVND (reference sequence). CDR3 sequence reads: CASNVDRARPLEAFF. CDR3 in DNA: TGTGCCAGCAACGTGGACAGGGCCCGGCCCCTTGAAGCTTTCTTT.

Comment on this clonotype: One end of the junction varies from germline; a read error may be responsible. The chain employs TRBV6-6 and TRBJ2-1; 8 nucleotides line up with TRBD1. Germline V lookup: CDR1 MNHNY, CDR2 SVGAGI (reference sequence). There are 13 residues in the CDR3. The CDR3, as DNA: TGTGCCGGCAGTTGGACAGGGTACAATGAGCAGTTCTTC. It translates to CAGSWTGYNEQFF.

This clonotype was counted a few times. The chain combines TRBV6-6 with TRBJ1-3; no reliable D call. CDR1 MNHNY and CDR2 SVGAGI come from the germline V gene (reference sequence). CDR3 length equals 15 residues. Trimming removed 3 bases at V and 0 bases at J, with 9 bases between. CDR3 residues: CASSYQPSSGNTIYF. Here the CDR3 DNA reads TGTGCCAGCAGTTATCAGCCTAGCTCTGGAAACACCATATATTTT.

Comments on this clonotype: One end of the junction does not line up with germline, which may come from a read error. The V call is TRBV30, the J call TRBJ2-5; 9 positions agree with TRBD2. The CDR3 is 13 residues long. Looked up from germline, CDR1 is GTSNPN and CDR2 is SVGIG (reference sequence). This chain's CDR3 is CAGSGGPQETQYF. CDR3 DNA: TGTGCCGGGAGCGGGGGGCCCCAAGAGACCCAGTACTTC. The full variable domain, its missing parts supplied by reference TRBV30 and TRBJ2-5, is SQTIHQWPATLVQPVGSPLSLECTVEGTSNPNLYWYRQAAGRGLQLLFYSVGIGQISSEVPQNLSASRPQDRQFILSSKKLLLSDSGFYLCAGSGGPQETQYFGPGTRLLVL.

This clonotype came up a few times. The chain links TRBV27 to TRBJ2-7; D may be TRBD2 (6 bases). CDR1 is MNHEY and CDR2 is SMNVEV in the germline V gene (reference sequence). The CDR3 totals 13 residues. Deletions cut 6 bases from V and 6 bases from J, with 15 bases between. The CDR3 reads CASRLAWGGEQYF. As DNA, the CDR3 is TGTGCCAGCAGGCTAGCGTGGGGCGGCGAGCAGTACTTC.

This clonotype was counted many times. This chain uses TRBV29-1 with TRBJ2-1; TRBD2 matches 10 bases. The length of the CDR3 is 13 residues. Germline V gene data show CDR1 as SQVTM and CDR2 as ANQGSEA. V trimming: 5 bases; J trimming: 7 bases; junction bases outside the gene matches: 5. The CDR3 reads CSVLIAGGNEQFF. The DNA for the CDR3 is TGCAGCGTTCTGATAGCGGGGGGTAATGAGCAGTTCTTC.

CDR3 DNA: TGTGCCAGCAGTTTTTCCGTCTGGGAGGATAATGAAAAACTGTTTTTT. Encoded protein: CASSFSVWEDNEKLFF. The chain couples TRBV12-3 or TRBV12-4 to TRBJ1-4; D call uncertain. V was cut by 3 bases and J by 4 bases, with 15 bases left in between. This CDR3 contains 16 residues.

Concerning this clonotype itself: At one boundary the junction diverges from the germline segment, which might be a read error. The chain has TRBV12-3 or TRBV12-4 and TRBJ2-2, with a possible D match to TRBD2 (7 bases). CDR3 length: 16 residues. CDR3 protein: CASSPGQGSPRGEPFF. CDR3 nucleotides: TGTGCCAGCAGTCCCGGGCAGGGGTCCCCCCGGGGGGAGCCGTTTTTT.